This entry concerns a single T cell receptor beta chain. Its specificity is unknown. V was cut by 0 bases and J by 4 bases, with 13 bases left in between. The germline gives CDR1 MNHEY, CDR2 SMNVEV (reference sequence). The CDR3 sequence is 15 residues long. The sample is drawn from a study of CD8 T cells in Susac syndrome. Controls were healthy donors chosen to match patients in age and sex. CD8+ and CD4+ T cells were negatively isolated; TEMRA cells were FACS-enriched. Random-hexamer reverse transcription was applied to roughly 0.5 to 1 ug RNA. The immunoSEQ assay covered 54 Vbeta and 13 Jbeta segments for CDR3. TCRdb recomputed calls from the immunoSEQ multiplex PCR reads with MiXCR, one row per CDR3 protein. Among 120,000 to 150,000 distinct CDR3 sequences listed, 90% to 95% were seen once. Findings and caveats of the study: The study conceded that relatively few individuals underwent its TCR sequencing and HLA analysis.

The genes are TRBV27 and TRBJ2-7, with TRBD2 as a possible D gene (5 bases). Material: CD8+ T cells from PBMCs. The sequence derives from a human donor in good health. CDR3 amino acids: CASSLSGGPAYEQYF. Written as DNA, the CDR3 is TGTGCCAGCAGTTTATCGGGCGGGCCAGCATACGAGCAGTACTTC.